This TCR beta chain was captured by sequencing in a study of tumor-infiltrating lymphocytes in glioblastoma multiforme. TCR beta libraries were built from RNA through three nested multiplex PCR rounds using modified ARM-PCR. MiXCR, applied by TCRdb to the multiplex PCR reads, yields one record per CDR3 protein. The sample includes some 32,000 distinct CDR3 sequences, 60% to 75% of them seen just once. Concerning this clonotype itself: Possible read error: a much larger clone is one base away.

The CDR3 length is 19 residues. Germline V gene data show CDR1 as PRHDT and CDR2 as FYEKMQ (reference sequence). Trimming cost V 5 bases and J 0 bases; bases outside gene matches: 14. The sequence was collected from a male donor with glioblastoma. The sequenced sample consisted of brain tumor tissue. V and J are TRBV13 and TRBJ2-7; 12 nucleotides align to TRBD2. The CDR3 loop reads CASSDATLAGGPNSYEQYF. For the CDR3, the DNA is TGTGCCAGCAGCGACGCGACACTAGCGGGAGGCCCCAACTCCTACGAGCAGTACTTC.